The clone carrying this T cell receptor beta chain was detected only a few times. No antigen is known for it. This specimen comes from a study of neurological immune-mediated disorders. TCRdb reprocessed the 5' RACE reads with MiXCR, giving one entry per CDR3 protein. The sample has about 26,000 distinct CDR3 sequences, 2.5% to 4% seen once. Germline CDR1 and CDR2: SGHRS and YFSETQ. This CDR3 comprises 18 residues. Unmatched junction bases numbered 9, after V lost 4 bases and J lost 0 bases. Study-level points and caveats: Neither clinical nor MRI features were associated with the multiple sclerosis repertoire cluster. The absence of any CDR3 amino acid sequence shared by expanded clones across subjects suggests that repertoires were private in all groups. Patients with HTLV-1-associated myelopathy showed the most TCR clonal expansion. Those with multiple sclerosis showed the least, falling below healthy controls.

Where libraries were unsorted, they were derived from 2 million PBMCs stored at -80 degrees C. Sequenced sample: PBMCs. J is TRBJ2-1 and V is TRBV5-1, with TRBD2 matching over 11 bases. This sequence originates from a woman younger than 45 with multiple sclerosis. The CDR3: CASSDTGTSGSSYNEQFF. CDR3 sequence (DNA): TGCGCCAGCAGCGATACCGGGACTAGCGGAAGCTCCTACAATGAGCAGTTCTTC.